This T cell receptor beta chain was retrieved from a study of T cell repertoires in ileal Crohn's disease (dated by TCRdb to the late 2010s). About the investigation overall: The median duration of disease was about 7.3 years, and at the time of surgery less than 40% of patients were active smokers. Surgery was performed for a complication in all patients, with stricturing disease in 61% and penetrating disease in approximately 40%. Roughly half of the patients were given postoperative therapy, with about 17 on anti-TNF agents and about a dozen on thiopurines. M6 samples consisted of neoterminal ileum biopsies collected during postoperative colonoscopy. The TCR repertoire was analysed in 50 to 70 patients with Crohn's disease drawn from a prospective multicentre cohort. The study was conducted in parallel with a multicentre cohort built to find predictors of early endoscopic recurrence after ileocolonic resection. Endoscopic postoperative recurrence was defined as a Rutgeerts score above i0. The study sequenced roughly 170 mucosal samples from some 55 patients, taken at several locations on the surgical specimen and at postoperative endoscopy. What the research found in general, with its limitations: Sorted CD8 T cells carried more high-frequency clones than CD4 T cells, suggesting mucosal expansions were mainly CD8. The timing of postoperative endoscopy varied within the first year after surgery, and the median delay was around 6.9 months. Endoscopic recurrence was found to be associated with higher high-frequency clone percentages at surgery, and recurrence was observed in all patients with clonality above 26.8% (18/57). A significantly higher proportion of clonal expansions was observed in active smokers at surgery than in non-smokers (roughly 27% vs 19%, p=0.02). Only a subgroup of patients, of unstated size, had mucosal CD4 and CD8 T cells sorted and sequenced.

Five hundred nanograms of biopsy DNA per sample were submitted for commercial TCRB immunosequencing. Adaptive Biotechnology amplified CDR3 regions from genomic DNA with a two-step multiplex PCR that controlled for amplification bias. In the first PCR, primers covered every V and J gene segment, and in the second PCR, barcodes and Illumina adapters were added. An Illumina instrument was used to sequence the CDR3 libraries. From the authors' description of their analysis: The analysis drew on both the pipelines supplied by the vendor and custom analysis of the raw data in R/Bioconductor running R version 3.3.0. Clonality, ranging from 0 to 1, was calculated as the inverse of the normalised Shannon entropy of all productive clones. High-frequency clones were defined as the share of the repertoire taken up by the top 100 clones, keeping only clones that passed a 95% confidence test. The Simpson index measured repertoire diversity, and the Morisita-Horn index measured overlap between samples. This immuneACCESS table, as held by TCRdb, lists in-frame sequences with V and J called but not all clones. Of the missing ones, under half trace to an unresolved V gene in checked studies; the others have no known cause. That table supplies the V and J calls and clone size; D and trimming were determined from the DNA. In this sample the table shows roughly 13,000 clones, more than 80% of which occur a single time. The top ten clonotypes cover about 15% of the sample.

The CDR3 covers 13 residues, taking in both the cysteine and the phenylalanine. The entry retains the CDR3 DNA only, 39 bases that are in frame from base 1. As encoded in the germline V gene, CDR1 is SGHRS while CDR2 is YFSETQ. V sheds 5 bases and J sheds 3 bases, leaving 12 bases between their ends. Turning to this clone: There is no known antigen for this receptor. Nothing much larger sits one base from this clone, and base qualities are not available.

This specimen's time point label, per the study, means: neoterminal ileum biopsy at postoperative endoscopy, about 6 months after surgery. Adults with ileal or ileocolonic Crohn's disease and an indication for ileocolonic resection were eligible for inclusion. Whole ileal mucosal biopsies were stored frozen at -80°C before DNA extraction. Genomic DNA was isolated from frozen whole biopsies using a TRizol-based method, and the DNA was quantified with a NanoDrop 2000 spectrophotometer. This receptor was taken from an adult with Crohn's disease. The sequence is built from TRBV5-1 and TRBJ2-7; no D gene can be assigned with confidence. The material sequenced was ileal tissue. The bases read TGCGCCAGCAGGCCCACTGAGAACTACGAGCAGTACTTC. It translates to CASRPTENYEQYF.